The 22 T cell receptor beta chains in this list originate from one sample, sequenced in a study of PD-1 blockade in classical Hodgkin lymphoma. Time point specified: newly diagnosed, previously untreated cHL patient sample. The study purified CD4+ T cells from thawed PBMCs using magnetic negative selection. Sequencing was performed with immunoSEQ multiplex PCR; in TCRdb, only in-frame clones are kept and a portion is missing. The sample has about 25,000 clones, more than 80% seen once. The sequencing input was CD4+ T cells from blood. Receptors were obtained from a human donor with classical Hodgkin lymphoma.

This clone was seen just once. J is TRBJ1-4 and V is TRBV7-9; D remains ambiguous. V lost 3 bases and J lost 8, with 13 bases in between. The CDR3 extends over 14 amino acids. The germline V gene encodes CDR1 SEHNR and CDR2 FQNEAQ (reference sequence). CDR3 residues: CASSLWERGEKLFF. CDR3 nucleotide sequence: TGTGCCAGCAGCTTGTGGGAGCGGGGAGAAAAACTGTTTTTT. Based on the CDR3 plus reference TRBV7-9 and TRBJ1-4, the full variable domain is DTGVSQNPRHKITKRGQNVTFRCDPISEHNRLYWYRQTLGQGPEFLTYFQNEAQLEKSRLLSDRFSAERPKGSFSTLEIQRTEQGDSAMYLCASSLWERGEKLFFGSGTQLSVL.

This sequence joins TRBV5-5 and TRBJ2-4; no definite D call. From germline, CDR1 is SGHKS and CDR2 YYEKEE (reference sequence). The CDR3 consists of 15 residues. Between the trimmed V and J ends, which lost 4 bases and 0 bases, there was a span of 11 bases. The CDR3 loop is CASSPAPLAKNIQYF. CDR3 in DNA: TGTGCCAGCAGCCCGGCCCCATTAGCCAAAAACATTCAGTACTTC.

The chain couples TRBV29-1 to TRBJ2-1, with D perhaps given as TRBD1 or TRBD2 (5 bases each). CDR3 length: 13 amino acids. The germline V gene has CDR1 SQVTM and CDR2 ANQGSEA. Trimming took off 4 bases at V and 2 bases at J, with 9 bases between the two ends. CDR3 amino acids: CSVVLGAYNEQFF. The CDR3 DNA reads TGCAGCGTTGTATTGGGGGCCTACAATGAGCAGTTCTTC.

This clone showed up just a few times. The rearrangement uses TRBV5-1 and TRBJ2-7; the match to TRBD2 covers 12 bases. CDR1 and CDR2 from the germline V gene are SGHRS and YFSETQ. The CDR3 contains 15 residues. The junction had 7 bases not matched to a gene; V was cut back by 0 bases and J by 9 bases. Written as DNA, the CDR3 is TGCGCCAGCAGCTTGGTGGCTAGCGGGGGGGCCGGGCAGTACTTC. Residues: CASSLVASGGAGQYF. Full variable domain (remainder filled in from reference TRBV5-1 and TRBJ2-7): KAGVTQTPRYLIKTRGQQVTLSCSPISGHRSVSWYQQTPGQGLQFLFEYFSETQRNKGNFPGRFSGRQFSNSRSEMNVSTLELGDSALYLCASSLVASGGAGQYFGPGTRLTVT.

This chain uses TRBV7-2 with TRBJ2-5; TRBD2 matches at 10 bases. In germline, CDR1 is SGHTA, CDR2 FQGNSA. This CDR3 region has 16 residues. Losses at the gene ends were 3 bases for V and 0 bases for J; bases not matched to a gene: 4. CDR3 in DNA: TGTGCCAGCAGCTTCCCTAGCGGGGGCCACCAAGAGACCCAGTACTTC. Protein: CASSFPSGGHQETQYF.

The V and J genes are TRBV11-2 and TRBJ1-1, with 7 bases lining up with TRBD1. Per germline, CDR1 SGHAT and CDR2 FQNNGV. The CDR3 covers 15 residues. With 4 bases clipped from V and 2 bases from J, the junction kept 7 bases outside the gene matches. The CDR3 DNA reads TGTGCCAGCAGCTCCTCCGACAGGGCTAACACTGAAGCTTTCTTT. Encoded protein: CASSSSDRANTEAFF. The full variable domain, completed using reference TRBV11-2 and TRBJ1-1, is EAGVAQSPRYKIIEKRQSVAFWCNPISGHATLYWYQQILGQGPKLLIQFQNNGVVDDSQLPKDRFSAERLKGVDSTLKIQPAKLEDSAVYLCASSSSDRANTEAFFGQGTRLTVV.

The chain is built from TRBV29-1 and TRBJ2-1, with 7 bases lining up with TRBD1. The CDR3 spans 14 residues. V was pared by 2 bases and J by 2 bases, with 3 bases of the junction left unmatched. The germline CDR1 and CDR2 sequences are SQVTM and ANQGSEA. CDR3: CSVERDRTYNEQFF. For the CDR3, the DNA is TGCAGCGTTGAAAGGGACAGAACCTACAATGAGCAGTTCTTC.

This clone was detected only a few times. The chain joins TRBV19 to TRBJ1-2; tentative D call: TRBD1 (6 bases). This CDR3 contains 13 residues. The germline V and J ends were trimmed by 6 bases and 5 bases, with 13 bases remaining between them. The germline CDR1 and CDR2 sequences are LNHDA and SQIVND (reference sequence). Here the CDR3 reads CASRGLTGYGYTF. Written as DNA, the CDR3 is TGTGCCAGTAGGGGATTAACAGGGTATGGCTACACCTTC.

The V call is TRBV5-1, the J call TRBJ2-1, with D tentatively TRBD1 (6 bases). Germline CDR1 and CDR2: SGHRS and YFSETQ. Trimming removed 2 bases at V and 3 bases at J, with 12 bases between. The CDR3 totals 15 residues. CDR3 sequence reads: CASSLQGTVYNEQFF. In nucleotides, the CDR3 is TGCGCCAGCAGCTTACAGGGTACCGTCTACAATGAGCAGTTCTTC.

The chain links TRBV28 to TRBJ1-5; 8 bases agree with TRBD1. This CDR3 has 17 residues. J lost 5 bases, V lost 4 bases, and 13 bases had no gene match. The germline gives CDR1 MDHEN, CDR2 SYDVKM. The CDR3 sequence: CASSYLDRVGGDQPQHF. In DNA form, the CDR3 reads TGTGCCAGCAGTTACTTGGACAGGGTGGGTGGCGATCAGCCCCAGCATTTT.

The chain joins TRBV2 to TRBJ1-4; TRBD1 matches at 7 bases. Germline CDR1 is SNHLY and CDR2 is FYNNEI. The CDR3 covers 13 residues. Unmatched junction bases numbered 6, after V lost 7 bases and J lost 7 bases. Written as DNA, the CDR3 is TGTGCCAGCAAGGGGGCGCAGGTTGAAAAACTGTTTTTT. Amino acid sequence: CASKGAQVEKLFF.

Only one count was recorded for this clone. The chain carries TRBV18 and TRBJ1-1; D may be TRBD1 (5 bases). Germline CDR1 and CDR2: KGHSH and LQKENI. The germline V and J ends were trimmed by 4 bases and 5 bases, with 17 bases remaining between them. This CDR3 has 15 amino acids. CDR3 sequence reads: CASSRKSRDGTEAFF. The CDR3 coding sequence is TGTGCCAGCTCACGCAAATCCAGGGACGGGACTGAAGCTTTCTTT. The variable domain in full, with the rest retrieved from reference TRBV18 and TRBJ1-1, is NAGVMQNPRHLVRRRGQEARLRCSPMKGHSHVYWYRQLPEEGLKFMVYLQKENIIDESGMPKERFSAEFPKEGPSILRIQQVVRGDSAAYFCASSRKSRDGTEAFFGQGTRLTVV.

The V gene is TRBV5-6, the J gene TRBJ2-3, with 10 nucleotides matching TRBD2. CDR1 and CDR2 (germline): SGHDT, YYEEEE. CDR3 length: 16 residues. The ends lost 2 bases at V and 2 bases at J; junction bases unmatched: 5. CDR3 sequence (DNA): TGTGCCAGCAGCTTCCCTACTAGCGGGGTCACAGATACGCAGTATTTT. Encoded protein: CASSFPTSGVTDTQYF.

The chain joins TRBV10-3 to TRBJ2-1; D may be TRBD1 (5 bases). Germline loops: CDR1 ENHRY, CDR2 SYGVKD. The V gene lost 0 bases and the J gene lost 7 bases, with 10 bases spanning the gap. This CDR3 is built from 14 residues. The CDR3 sequence: CAISESGQGNEQFF. CDR3 DNA sequence: TGTGCCATCAGTGAGTCAGGTCAGGGAAATGAGCAGTTCTTC.

This clone was seen just once. The chain employs TRBV27 and TRBJ2-3; D is ambiguous. CDR1 and CDR2 (germline): MNHEY, SMNVEV (reference sequence). The V and J ends lost 3 bases and 1 base respectively, with 5 bases between them. CDR3 length: 13 residues. The CDR3 sequence: CASSLLGTDTQYF. DNA of the CDR3: TGTGCCAGCAGTTTGTTAGGCACAGATACGCAGTATTTT.

The chain combines TRBV30 with TRBJ1-4; D ambiguous. Germline values: CDR1 GTSNPN, CDR2 SVGIG (reference sequence). CDR3 size: 12 residues. The V and J ends lost 3 bases and 7 bases respectively, with 9 bases between them. Here the CDR3 reads CAWSPRTEKLFF. The CDR3 DNA sequence: TGTGCCTGGAGCCCCAGGACTGAAAAACTGTTTTTT.

V gene TRBV6-5 combines with J gene TRBJ1-2, with a possible D match to TRBD1 (6 bases). This CDR3 region has 12 residues. Per germline, CDR1 MNHEY and CDR2 SVGAGI. Trimming took off 2 bases at V and 6 bases at J, with 7 bases between the two ends. The CDR3 protein is CASSYRGNGYTF. CDR3 nucleotides: TGTGCCAGCAGTTACAGGGGGAATGGCTACACCTTC.

This clone occurred once. The CDR3 nucleotides are TGTGCCTGGGGGACAGGGTGGAAACTGTTTTTT. It yields the protein CAWGTGWKLFF. V usage is TRBV30 and J usage is TRBJ1-4; 9 nucleotides line up with TRBD1. V lost 5 bases to trimming and J lost 11 bases; unmatched junction nucleotides: 3. This CDR3 contains 11 residues. Germline assignment: CDR1 GTSNPN and CDR2 SVGIG (reference sequence).

This sequence joins TRBV5-1 and TRBJ2-3; D is tentatively TRBD1 or TRBD2 (5 bases each). This CDR3 is built from 16 residues. V was trimmed by 4 bases and J by 0 bases, leaving 15 bases between them. Germline loops: CDR1 SGHRS, CDR2 YFSETQ. The DNA for the CDR3 is TGCGCCAGCAGCCCAGAACTCCGGGACAGCACAGATACGCAGTATTTT. As protein: CASSPELRDSTDTQYF.

This clone was seen more than once but under ten times. The CDR3 region has the DNA TGCGCCAGCAGCTTGAGTCAGAGCGGAAACACCATATATTTT. It codes for CASSLSQSGNTIYF. The chain couples TRBV5-1 to TRBJ1-3; D gene uncertain. The germline V gene encodes CDR1 SGHRS and CDR2 YFSETQ. The CDR3 covers 14 residues. V lost 1 base, J lost 4 bases, and 9 bases lay in between.

Written as DNA, the CDR3 is TGCGCCAGCAGCCAAGATCCCGGGATTTCTGGAAACACCATATATTTT. This encodes CASSQDPGISGNTIYF. This chain links TRBV4-3 with TRBJ1-3, with D hard to call. The CDR3 has 16 residues. The V gene's germline CDR1 is LGHNA and CDR2 YSLEER. The V gene lost 0 bases and the J gene lost 1 base, with 10 bases spanning the gap.

The chain combines TRBV20-1 with TRBJ2-3; D is undetermined. The CDR3 extends over 11 amino acids. The germline V and J ends were trimmed by 1 base and 6 bases, with 5 bases remaining between them. The V gene's germline CDR1 is DFQATT and CDR2 SNEGSKA (reference sequence). As DNA, the CDR3 is TGCAGTGCTAGAGTCCCCGATACGCAGTATTTT. Translating gives CSARVPDTQYF.